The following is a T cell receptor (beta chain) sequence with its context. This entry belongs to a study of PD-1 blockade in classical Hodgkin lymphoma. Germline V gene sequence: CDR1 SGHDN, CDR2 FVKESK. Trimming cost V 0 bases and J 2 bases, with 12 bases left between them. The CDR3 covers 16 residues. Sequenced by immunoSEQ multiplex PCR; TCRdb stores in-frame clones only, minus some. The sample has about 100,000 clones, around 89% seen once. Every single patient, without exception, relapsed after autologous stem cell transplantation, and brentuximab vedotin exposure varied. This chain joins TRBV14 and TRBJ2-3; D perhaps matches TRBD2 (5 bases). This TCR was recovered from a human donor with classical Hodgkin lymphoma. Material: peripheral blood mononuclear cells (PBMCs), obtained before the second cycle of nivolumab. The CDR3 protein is CASSQDLGLATDTQYF. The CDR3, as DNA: TGTGCCAGCAGCCAAGATCTAGGACTTGCCACAGATACGCAGTATTTT.